A selection of T cell receptor beta chains follows, all from one sample in a study of T cell changes during pregnancy in multiple sclerosis. The repertoire was sequenced with immunoSEQ multiplex PCR; TCRdb's copy has only in-frame clones and lacks some. This table has tens of thousands of clones, almost 95% appearing once. Material: CD8+ T cells from peripheral blood mononuclear cells, obtained in the third trimester of pregnancy. These receptor sequences come from a female donor in good health, enrolled as a control in a pregnancy study. Each CDR3 is given with its conserved first and last residue. The D gene is left open where the match is weak. Clone size is given for some rows only: seen once, a few or many times, or a class if the clone is expanded.

J,D,size,V,length,DNA,CDR3
TRBJ2-7,TRBD1,-,TRBV4-3,19,TGCGCCAGCAGCCAAGGTCCGGGACAGGGGCCGTTGAGCTCCTACGAGCAGTACTTC,CASSQGPGQGPLSSYEQYF
TRBJ1-2,-,once,TRBV14,17,TGTGCCAGCAGCCAAGATCCGCCGGAGGGAATGGGCTATGGCTACACCTTC,CASSQDPPEGMGYGYTF
TRBJ1-3,TRBD1,-,TRBV27,16,TGTGCCAGCAGTTTATCGGGACAGGGGGCTGGAAACACCATATATTTT,CASSLSGQGAGNTIYF
TRBJ1-1,-,once,TRBV27,12,TGTGCCAGCAGTGAAGGGGGGGTTGAAGCTTTCTTT,CASSEGGVEAFF
TRBJ1-1,-,-,TRBV13,11,TGTGCCAGCAGCTTAGACGAGAAGGCTTTCTTT,CASSLDEKAFF
TRBJ1-4,-,-,TRBV7-9,16,TGTGCCAGCAGCTTAGGTTTGGGTAGCCCTAATGAAAAACTGTTTTTT,CASSLGLGSPNEKLFF
TRBJ2-7,-,once,TRBV6-5,11,TGTGCCAGCAGCCTAACCTACGAGCAGTACTTC,CASSLTYEQYF
TRBJ1-1,-,-,TRBV19,14,TGTGCCAGTGAAGAGACAGCCCGGTCGACTGAAGCTTTCTTT,CASEETARSTEAFF
TRBJ1-1,-,-,TRBV7-8,14,TGTGCCAGCAGCTTCCCCTCGACGGGCACTGAAGCTTTCTTT,CASSFPSTGTEAFF
TRBJ1-1,TRBD1,-,TRBV4-3,13,TGCGCCAGCAGCAGACAGGGGAACACTGAAGCTTTCTTT,CASSRQGNTEAFF